A single sample gave rise to the 10 T cell receptor beta chains below, sequenced in a study of cytotoxic CD8 clonotypes in ibrutinib-treated CLL (dated by TCRdb to the early 2020s). The method behind the library was the immunoSEQ multiplex PCR assay. TCRdb's version of the immuneACCESS table is confined to in-frame rearrangements and falls short of the full clone set. An unresolved V gene accounts for under half of the shortfall where checked; the remainder is of unknown origin. The sample profile shows hundreds of thousands of clones; 67% of them were found once. 6% to 6.5% of the sample rests with the top ten. This specimen was PBMCs, taken after 36 months of ibrutinib treatment. The receptors shown here come from a human donor with chronic lymphocytic leukemia.

This clone has only a few counts. The gene calls are TRBV30 and TRBJ2-2; the D is unclear. V was cut by 2 bases and J by 5 bases, with 9 bases left in between. The CDR3 is 13 amino acids. Per the germline V gene, CDR1 is GTSNPN and CDR2 is SVGIG (reference sequence). CDR3 region: CAWSIRRTGELFF. CDR3 in DNA: TGTGCCTGGAGTATCCGGCGAACCGGGGAGCTGTTTTTT.

DNA for the CDR3: TGTGCCAGCAGCTTAGTCGGGACACCCTCCCGGGAGCAGTACTTC. The encoded protein is CASSLVGTPSREQYF. The chain links TRBV11-1 to TRBJ2-7, with a weak D call TRBD1 (6 bases). The germline CDR1 and CDR2 sequences are SGHAT and FQDESV (reference sequence). The CDR3 totals 15 residues. V lost 1 base and J lost 7, with 17 bases in between.

This rearrangement joins TRBV4-1 to TRBJ1-2; D unresolved. CDR3 length: 15 amino acids. Germline V lookup: CDR1 MGHRA, CDR2 YSYEKL. Trimming took off 1 base at V and 4 bases at J, with 13 bases between the two ends. CDR3 sequence reads: CASSQVSRGSYGYTF. The CDR3, as DNA: TGCGCCAGCAGCCAAGTGTCAAGAGGGAGCTATGGCTACACCTTC.

The chain carries TRBV5-1 and TRBJ2-1, with D perhaps given as TRBD1 or TRBD2 (6 bases each). Germline CDR1 is SGHRS and CDR2 is YFSETQ. The V and J ends lost 0 bases and 6 bases respectively, with 10 bases between them. CDR3 length equals 14 residues. In nucleotides, the CDR3 is TGCGCCAGCAGCTTGGAGAGGGGGGTCAATGAGCAGTTCTTC. This encodes CASSLERGVNEQFF.

The chain combines TRBV19 with TRBJ2-7, with D possibly matching TRBD1 (6 bases). This CDR3 has 15 residues. CDR1 is LNHDA and CDR2 is SQIVND in the germline V gene (reference sequence). Trimming shortened V by 3 bases and J by 3 bases, and 15 bases separated the two germline ends. The CDR3 DNA sequence: TGTGCCAGTAGTATTCTTGCAGGGGAGAGCTACGAGCAGTACTTC. Translation: CASSILAGESYEQYF.

The rearrangement links TRBV11-2 to TRBJ2-1; TRBD2 might be the D (6 bases). Germline V gene sequence: CDR1 SGHAT, CDR2 FQNNGV. The CDR3 contains 16 residues. V was pared by 0 bases and J by 1 base, with 10 bases between. CDR3 in DNA: TGTGCCAGCAGCTTAGATCTAGCGTTATCCTACAATGAGCAGTTCTTC. It is translated as CASSLDLALSYNEQFF.

This chain uses TRBV15 with TRBJ2-7; maybe TRBD1 (6 bases). The CDR3 loop spans 19 amino acids. Trimming removed 5 bases from V and 2 bases from J, with 28 bases in between. Looked up from germline, CDR1 is LNHNV and CDR2 is YYDKDF (reference sequence). CDR3 bases: TGTGCCACCAGCTCAAGGATTGGGGGCCCGGACAGTGGGGCCTACGAGCAGTACTTC. As protein: CATSSRIGGPDSGAYEQYF. The whole variable domain, remainder taken from reference TRBV15 and TRBJ2-7, is DAMVIQNPRYQVTQFGKPVTLSCSQTLNHNVMYWYQQKSSQAPKLLFHYYDKDFNNEADTPDNFQSRRPNTSFCFLDIRSPGLGDTAMYLCATSSRIGGPDSGAYEQYFGPGTRLTVT.

The V and J genes are TRBV6-5 and TRBJ2-7; 13 nucleotides align to TRBD2. Germline V gene sequence: CDR1 MNHEY, CDR2 SVGAGI. The CDR3 runs to 16 residues. Trimming cost V 2 bases and J 1 base; bases outside gene matches: 2. DNA of the CDR3: TGTGCCAGCAGTTACGGGACTAGCGGGAATTCCTACGAGCAGTACTTC. This encodes CASSYGTSGNSYEQYF.

The chain is built from TRBV5-4 and TRBJ2-7, with 10 bases fitting TRBD2. Germline-derived CDR1 and CDR2 are SGHNT and YYREEE (reference sequence). CDR3 size: 16 residues. Trimming removed 0 bases from V and 0 bases from J; junction bases left unmatched: 3. The CDR3 protein is CASSLGPSGSSYEQYF. CDR3 DNA: TGTGCCAGCAGCTTGGGCCCTAGCGGGAGCTCCTACGAGCAGTACTTC.

V and J are TRBV11-3 and TRBJ2-3; D is undetermined. The CDR3 loop spans 14 amino acids. V dropped 5 bases and J dropped 2 bases, with 11 bases sitting between them. Germline-derived CDR1 and CDR2 are SGHNT and YENEEA. In nucleotides, the CDR3 is TGTGCCAGCAGCCCGGGTTTGTACACAGATACGCAGTATTTT. Its translation is CASSPGLYTDTQYF.